The present T cell receptor (beta chain) was sequenced within a study of T cell repertoires in cytomegalovirus infection. Turning to the study itself: From public TCR beta signatures came an indication of both CMV infection and matching HLA type. General observations from the study: HLA-C-restricted CMV-specific TCR beta clonotypes prevailed in the ex vivo response. There were carriers of CMV plus the relevant HLA, and cumulative public TCR beta family frequency identified them.

This clonotype was counted a few times. Its antigen is undetermined. TCRdb passed the reads through MiXCR, listing each CDR3 protein once. The sample includes 150,000 to 200,000 distinct CDR3 sequences, more than 15% of them seen just once. V was shortened by 5 bases and J by 1 base, with 8 bases between the two germline ends. From germline, CDR1 is MNHEY and CDR2 SVGEGT. The CDR3 is made up of 13 amino acids. The genes are TRBV6-2 or TRBV6-3 and TRBJ1-1, with D possibly matching TRBD1 (5 bases). The sample was CD8+ T cells from PBMCs. The receptor comes from a human donor in good health (CMV status not recorded). Some clones in this sample may be carry-over from other donors' samples. As DNA, the CDR3 is TGTGCCAGCAGTCAACAGGAGAACACTGAAGCTTTCTTT. This encodes CASSQQENTEAFF.